This T cell receptor beta chain emerged from a study of regulatory T cells in long-lasting Graves disease. This clonotype was seen more than once but under ten times. One junction end does not reproduce the germline sequence, and a read error may be involved. Construction of TCR beta libraries relied on iRepertoire HTBI primers and on Arm-PCR targeting CDR3 regions. TCRdb analysed the multiplex PCR reads with MiXCR anew, one entry per CDR3 protein. The table shows approximately 540,000 distinct CDR3 sequences, with approximately 12% occurring only once. There are 13 residues in the CDR3. Per the germline V gene, CDR1 is MGHRA and CDR2 is YSYEKL. Time point indicated: newly diagnosed GD, antithyroid drugs for less than 3 months. Extracted RNA from PBMCs served as the source of the TCR library. These sequences were also reported in another study, on T cells in Graves' hyperthyroidism and ophthalmopathy.

Source: peripheral blood mononuclear cells (PBMCs), taken at new diagnosis, from a patient treated with antithyroid drugs. The V call is TRBV4-1, the J call TRBJ2-7; D tentatively reads TRBD1 or TRBD2 (6 bases each). This TCR was recovered from a woman in her 30s with Graves disease. This chain's CDR3 is CASSQEGAYEQYF. The CDR3, as DNA: TGTGCCAGCAGCCAGGAGGGGGCCTACGAGCAGTACTTC.